A single sample gave rise to the 19 T cell receptor beta chains below, sequenced in a study of shared clonotypes between healthy human individuals. TCRdb's table, derived via immunoSEQ multiplex PCR, lists solely in-frame clones and lacks some. Among about 2.4 million clones listed, around nine tenths were seen once. The sample comprised naive CD4+ T cells sorted from blood. Described subset: CD45RA+ positively selected. All receptors come from a man between 18 and 35 years old in good health.

V and J are TRBV9 and TRBJ1-2; D gene uncertain. V lost 0 bases, J lost 0 bases, and 9 bases lay in between. The germline V gene encodes CDR1 SGDLS and CDR2 YYNGEE. The CDR3 loop spans 15 amino acids. CDR3 nucleotides: TGTGCCAGCAGCGTAGGGCGGGGTGCTAACTATGGCTACACCTTC. This translates into CASSVGRGANYGYTF.

The chain uses TRBV28 and TRBJ1-6; D unclear. Between the trimmed V and J ends, which lost 5 bases and 10 bases, there was a span of 15 bases. Germline lookup yields CDR1 MDHEN and CDR2 SYDVKM. The CDR3 contains 14 residues. Here the CDR3 reads CASSGLSGNSPLHF. The CDR3, as DNA: TGTGCCAGCAGTGGCCTCTCCGGGAACTCACCCCTCCACTTT.

The chain carries TRBV18 and TRBJ1-1, with D possibly matching TRBD1 (5 bases). Trimming stripped 3 bases from V and 3 bases from J, with 11 bases between. CDR3 length: 14 residues. Germline lookup yields CDR1 KGHSH and CDR2 LQKENI. CDR3: CASSPRVPYTEAFF. The CDR3 DNA reads as TGTGCCAGCTCACCCAGGGTGCCTTACACTGAAGCTTTCTTT.

In the case of this clone: The same CDR3 arises from other DNA sequences in this sample as well. The chain carries TRBV10-3 and TRBJ1-2, with 7 positions matching TRBD1. Germline trimming cut 6 bases from V and 2 bases from J; bases unmatched to any gene: 3. CDR3 length equals 13 residues. Germline V lookup: CDR1 ENHRY, CDR2 SYGVKD. CDR3: CAIRAGGNYGYTF. DNA of the CDR3: TGTGCCATCAGAGCAGGGGGGAACTATGGCTACACCTTC.

The chain uses TRBV27 and TRBJ2-2; a possible D gene is TRBD1 (6 bases). The germline V gene encodes CDR1 MNHEY and CDR2 SMNVEV (reference sequence). The CDR3 covers 13 residues. Trimming stripped 6 bases from V and 7 bases from J, with 12 bases between. CDR3 nucleotides: TGTGCCAGCAGCCAGGACAGTTTCGGGGAGCTGTTTTTT. Its protein is CASSQDSFGELFF.

This sequence joins TRBV11-2 and TRBJ2-3; TRBD2 aligns across 11 bases. The CDR3 has 15 amino acids. Germline V gene data show CDR1 as SGHAT and CDR2 as FQNNGV. V was clipped by 5 bases and J by 6 bases; unmatched bases: 7. In DNA, the CDR3 is TGTGCCAGCAGCCGTAGCGGGGGGGCAGGGGATACGCAGTATTTT. Translated: CASSRSGGAGDTQYF.

The sample holds one count of this clone. The chain couples TRBV7-3 to TRBJ2-7; tentative D call: TRBD1 (5 bases). This CDR3 region has 13 residues. Germline CDR1 and CDR2: SGHTA and FQGTGA. Trimming removed 5 bases from V and 4 bases from J, with 12 bases in between. Here the CDR3 reads CASSPNGAYEQYF. DNA for the CDR3: TGTGCCAGCAGCCCTAATGGGGCTTACGAGCAGTACTTC.

The chain recombines TRBV19 with TRBJ1-6; 9 positions agree with TRBD1. Germline CDR1 LNHDA, CDR2 SQIVND (reference sequence). The CDR3 runs to 17 residues. V shed 6 bases, J shed 5 bases, and the junction held 11 bases outside the gene matches. CDR3 loop: CASRETDRGSNNSPLHF. In DNA, the CDR3 is TGTGCCAGTAGGGAGACCGACAGGGGGTCGAATAATTCACCCCTCCACTTT.

The chain links TRBV5-4 to TRBJ2-7, with D unclear. The CDR3 has 13 residues. Germline V lookup: CDR1 SGHNT, CDR2 YYREEE (reference sequence). The V and J ends lost 6 bases and 13 bases respectively, with 23 bases between them. The CDR3 DNA reads TGTGCCAGCATCGGTGACAACGTTCGGAGAGAATACTTC. This sequence encodes CASIGDNVRREYF. Variable domain in full (rest from reference TRBV5-4 and TRBJ2-7): ETGVTQSPTHLIKTRGQQVTLRCSSQSGHNTVSWYQQALGQGPQFIFQYYREEENGRGNFPPRFSGLQFPNYSSELNVNALELDDSALYLCASIGDNVRREYFGPGTRLTVT.

This chain links TRBV6-5 with TRBJ1-1; no reliable D call. The CDR3 is made up of 12 amino acids. The V gene's germline CDR1 is MNHEY and CDR2 SVGAGI. Deletions cut 5 bases from V and 6 bases from J, with 10 bases between. The CDR3 DNA reads as TGTGCCAGCAGTGACCCGGGGTCTGAAGCTTTCTTT. Translated: CASSDPGSEAFF.

V is TRBV18 and J is TRBJ2-3; TRBD2 matches at 9 bases. Germline V lookup: CDR1 KGHSH, CDR2 LQKENI. V was pared by 5 bases and J by 4 bases, with 10 bases of the junction left unmatched. The length of the CDR3 is 16 residues. The CDR3: CASSGRGAGGSDTQYF. The CDR3 bases are TGTGCCAGCTCAGGCCGCGGAGCGGGGGGTTCAGATACGCAGTATTTT.

This chain joins TRBV7-2 and TRBJ1-5; D gene uncertain. This CDR3 is built from 16 residues. Trimming pared 5 bases from V and 1 base from J, leaving 15 bases between. Looked up from germline, CDR1 is SGHTA and CDR2 is FQGNSA. The CDR3 nucleotides read TGTGCCAGCAGCCTAGTTGTCGGTGCCAGCAATCAGCCCCAGCATTTT. This sequence encodes CASSLVVGASNQPQHF. Complete variable domain (other parts from reference TRBV7-2 and TRBJ1-5): GAGVSQSPSNKVTEKGKDVELRCDPISGHTALYWYRQSLGQGLEFLIYFQGNSAPDKSGLPSDRFSAERTGGSVSTLTIQRTQQEDSAVYLCASSLVVGASNQPQHFGDGTRLSIL.

As concerns this clone: Other nucleotide sequences from this sample produce the same CDR3. The rearrangement links TRBV5-1 to TRBJ2-7; TRBD2 aligns across 9 bases. The CDR3 loop spans 14 amino acids. V dropped 2 bases and J dropped 4; count of bases not matched to a gene: 4. Germline CDR1 reads SGHRS; CDR2 reads YFSETQ. CDR3 in DNA: TGCGCCAGCAGCTTCAGCGGGGGGTCTTACGAGCAGTACTTC. This encodes CASSFSGGSYEQYF.

This rearrangement joins TRBV7-6 to TRBJ2-5, with a tentative D call TRBD2 (6 bases). Trimming cost V 1 base and J 2 bases, with 8 bases left between them. This CDR3 is 14 amino acids long. The germline V gene encodes CDR1 SGHVS and CDR2 FNYEAQ. The CDR3 nucleotides read TGTGCCAGCAGCTTAGGACGGGGGCAAGAGACCCAGTACTTC. This encodes CASSLGRGQETQYF.

This clone was seen only a few times. The chain couples TRBV30 to TRBJ1-5; D not certain. V was shortened by 0 bases and J by 3 bases, with 9 bases between the two germline ends. Germline V lookup: CDR1 GTSNPN, CDR2 SVGIG (reference sequence). The CDR3 is 14 amino acids. Here the CDR3 DNA reads TGTGCCTGGAGTGTCCCGTGGATCAATCAGCCCCAGCATTTT. The encoded protein is CAWSVPWINQPQHF.

The chain carries TRBV27 and TRBJ2-2; TRBD1 agrees at 8 bases. The CDR3 is 16 amino acids. With 0 bases clipped from V and 8 bases from J, the junction kept 8 bases outside the gene matches. The germline gives CDR1 MNHEY, CDR2 SMNVEV (reference sequence). CDR3 amino acids: CASSLSRTGRPGELFF. Written as DNA, the CDR3 is TGTGCCAGCAGTTTATCGAGGACAGGGCGTCCAGGGGAGCTGTTTTTT.

CDR3 in amino acids: CARSGTNTDTQYF. The DNA for the CDR3 is TGTGCCAGGTCCGGGACAAACACAGATACGCAGTATTTT. The V and J genes are TRBV7-9 and TRBJ2-3; D is possibly TRBD1 (6 bases). Deletions cut 9 bases from V and 2 bases from J, with 12 bases between. From germline, CDR1 is SEHNR and CDR2 FQNEAQ (reference sequence). The CDR3 length is 13 residues.

The chain combines TRBV30 with TRBJ2-1; TRBD1 might be the D (6 bases). V lost 0 bases to trimming and J lost 0 bases, with 15 bases between them. The CDR3 contains 17 residues. Germline loops: CDR1 GTSNPN, CDR2 SVGIG (reference sequence). The CDR3 loop reads CAWSVLWGPISYNEQFF. CDR3 nucleotide sequence: TGTGCCTGGAGTGTACTTTGGGGGCCGATCTCCTACAATGAGCAGTTCTTC.

The rearrangement links TRBV18 to TRBJ2-4; D is unclear. This CDR3 is built from 15 residues. Per germline, CDR1 KGHSH and CDR2 LQKENI. V dropped 3 bases and J dropped 0 bases, with 9 bases sitting between them. The CDR3 sequence is CASSPYEVAKNIQYF. CDR3 coding DNA: TGTGCCAGCTCACCCTACGAAGTAGCCAAAAACATTCAGTACTTC.